The 19 T cell receptor beta chains below all came from one sample that was sequenced in a study of CD8 T cells in Susac syndrome. Reverse transcription used roughly 0.45 to 1 ug RNA and random hexamers. TCRdb re-called the immunoSEQ multiplex PCR reads through MiXCR, storing one row per CDR3 protein. Among around 130,000 distinct CDR3 sequences listed, about 94% were seen once. Sequencing was done on a sample of CD4+ T cells from PBMCs. These receptors all come from a human donor with multiple sclerosis.

The rearrangement links TRBV29-1 to TRBJ1-1, with unresolved D. The germline CDR1 and CDR2 sequences are SQVTM and ANQGSEA. The CDR3 is made up of 15 amino acids. V was clipped by 7 bases and J by 3 bases, with 21 bases between them. The CDR3 loop reads CSARQLLTPDTEAFF. CDR3 nucleotides: TGCAGCGCCCGACAACTTCTTACTCCCGACACTGAAGCTTTCTTT.

V and J are TRBV7-9 and TRBJ2-7, with a weak D call TRBD2 (6 bases). This CDR3 is 16 amino acids long. The V gene's germline CDR1 is SEHNR and CDR2 FQNEAQ (reference sequence). Trimming stripped 2 bases from V and 0 bases from J, with 14 bases between. Written as DNA, the CDR3 is TGTGCCAGCAGCTTAAAAGGGCTAGCGAGCTCCTACGAGCAGTACTTC. Protein product: CASSLKGLASSYEQYF.

The chain couples TRBV29-1 to TRBJ1-1; D ambiguous. CDR1 and CDR2 from the germline V gene are SQVTM and ANQGSEA. The CDR3 covers 12 residues. V lost 5 bases, J lost 1 base, and 8 bases lay in between. Written as DNA, the CDR3 is TGCAGCGTTTACAGAACGAACACTGAAGCTTTCTTT. It yields the protein CSVYRTNTEAFF.

The chain uses TRBV4-1 and TRBJ1-4; tentatively, D is TRBD1 (6 bases). Germline-derived CDR1 and CDR2 are MGHRA and YSYEKL. Trimming shortened V by 0 bases and J by 13 bases, and 12 bases separated the two germline ends. The CDR3 sequence is 13 residues long. The CDR3 DNA is TGCGCCAGCAGCCAAGAAACACAGGGAAGACTGTTTTTT. It encodes CASSQETQGRLFF.

The rearrangement links TRBV19 to TRBJ1-5; maybe TRBD1 (5 bases). The germline CDR1 and CDR2 sequences are LNHDA and SQIVND (reference sequence). Trimming removed 7 bases at V and 0 bases at J, with 7 bases between. This CDR3 has 13 amino acids. The CDR3 nucleotides are TGTGCCAGTATGACAGCTAGCAATCAGCCCCAGCATTTT. Translation gives CASMTASNQPQHF.

This sequence joins TRBV12-3 or TRBV12-4 and TRBJ1-2; no firm D call. V shed 1 base and J shed 8 bases, with 8 bases lying between them. CDR3 length equals 12 residues. CDR3 protein: CASSLGPKGYTF. The CDR3 nucleotides are TGTGCCAGCAGTTTAGGGCCGAAGGGCTACACCTTC.

The V gene is TRBV12-3 or TRBV12-4, the J gene TRBJ2-7; 10 bases line up with TRBD2. After removal of 6 bases from V and 3 bases from J, the junction contained 5 bases not matched to a gene. The CDR3 runs to 14 residues. CDR3 sequence (DNA): TGTGCCAGCAGAAGGACTAGCGGAGTCTACGAGCAGTACTTC. It codes for CASRRTSGVYEQYF.

The V and J genes are TRBV24-1 and TRBJ1-2; no reliable D call. The CDR3 sequence is 12 residues long. Germline loops: CDR1 KGHDR, CDR2 SFDVKD. Trimming cost V 0 bases and J 6 bases, with 4 bases left between them. DNA of the CDR3: TGTGCCACCAGTGATTTGAATGATGGCTACACCTTC. Amino acid sequence: CATSDLNDGYTF.

The chain has TRBV30 and TRBJ1-1; 7 bases are a match to TRBD1. CDR1 is GTSNPN, CDR2 SVGIG, per germline (reference sequence). The CDR3 spans 15 residues. J gave up 0 bases and V 4 bases, and 8 bases lay outside the gene matches. CDR3 residues: CAWNSDRRMNTEAFF. Written as DNA, the CDR3 is TGTGCCTGGAACTCGGACAGGCGCATGAACACTGAAGCTTTCTTT.

V gene TRBV3-1 combines with J gene TRBJ2-2, with D possibly being TRBD2 (6 bases). Trimming took 4 bases from V and 2 from J, leaving 11 bases between them. The CDR3 contains 15 residues. Per germline, CDR1 LGHDT and CDR2 YNNKEL (reference sequence). The CDR3 DNA sequence: TGTGCCAGCAGCCCGGGACTCGGAAACACCGGGGAGCTGTTTTTT. Translation: CASSPGLGNTGELFF. The complete variable domain, with remaining parts taken from reference TRBV3-1 and TRBJ2-2, reads DTAVSQTPKYLVTQMGNDKSIKCEQNLGHDTMYWYKQDSKKFLKIMFSYNNKELIINETVPNRFSPKSPDKAHLNLHINSLELGDSAVYFCASSPGLGNTGELFFGEGSRLTVL.

J is TRBJ1-5 and V is TRBV27, with D tentatively TRBD1 (6 bases). The CDR3 is 17 residues long. From germline, CDR1 is MNHEY and CDR2 SMNVEV (reference sequence). The germline V and J ends were trimmed by 6 bases and 2 bases, with 20 bases remaining between them. The CDR3 sequence: CASSPVGGAARNQPQHF. The CDR3, as DNA: TGTGCCAGCAGCCCGGTAGGGGGGGCTGCCCGCAATCAGCCCCAGCATTTT.

CDR3 bases: TGTGCCAGCTCGCCGACAGGGACCAAAAACATTCAGTACTTC. It specifies CASSPTGTKNIQYF. The chain has TRBV18 and TRBJ2-4; 7 nucleotides agree with TRBD1. The CDR3 length is 14 residues. V trimming: 6 bases; J trimming: 2 bases; junction bases outside the gene matches: 4. The germline V gene has CDR1 KGHSH and CDR2 LQKENI.

The chain uses TRBV3-1 and TRBJ1-2, with D uncertain. The CDR3 loop spans 15 amino acids. Germline CDR1 LGHDT, CDR2 YNNKEL (reference sequence). V was shortened by 2 bases and J by 4 bases, with 14 bases between the two germline ends. The CDR3 nucleotides are TGTGCCAGCAGCCAACAAGCGGGCTCCTCCTATGGCTACACCTTC. This codes for CASSQQAGSSYGYTF. Based on the CDR3 plus reference TRBV3-1 and TRBJ1-2, the full variable domain is DTAVSQTPKYLVTQMGNDKSIKCEQNLGHDTMYWYKQDSKKFLKIMFSYNNKELIINETVPNRFSPKSPDKAHLNLHINSLELGDSAVYFCASSQQAGSSYGYTFGSGTRLTVV.

This clonotype has just a few counts. V gene TRBV6-5 combines with J gene TRBJ2-4; D call uncertain. The germline V gene encodes CDR1 MNHEY and CDR2 SVGAGI. Trimming took 0 bases from V and 5 from J, leaving 11 bases between them. This CDR3 has 15 residues. The CDR3 is CASSYSLGTENIQYF. In DNA, the CDR3 is TGTGCCAGCAGTTACTCCCTAGGTACAGAAAACATTCAGTACTTC.

The chain links TRBV30 to TRBJ1-1, with D possibly matching TRBD1 (6 bases). Germline V gene sequence: CDR1 GTSNPN, CDR2 SVGIG (reference sequence). Trimming took 7 bases from V and 7 from J, leaving 16 bases between them. This CDR3 spans 12 amino acids. DNA of the CDR3: TGTGCCTCTAGCCCAGGACAGCTTGAAGCTTTCTTT. Its protein product is CASSPGQLEAFF.

The genes are TRBV2 and TRBJ2-5; D call uncertain. Germline loops: CDR1 SNHLY, CDR2 FYNNEI. The CDR3 loop spans 14 amino acids. V was pared by 5 bases and J by 0 bases, with 10 bases between. The CDR3 DNA reads TGTGCCAGCAGTTCTCAGGCGTACCAAGAGACCCAGTACTTC. Amino acid sequence: CASSSQAYQETQYF.

The chain is built from TRBV12-3 or TRBV12-4 and TRBJ1-2; 7 nucleotides agree with TRBD1. The CDR3 extends over 13 amino acids. V shed 3 bases and J 4 bases; nucleotides not matched to a gene: 2. Here the CDR3 reads CASSLDRIYGYTF. The CDR3 bases are TGTGCCAGCAGTTTGGACAGGATCTATGGCTACACCTTC.

This clonotype was found once. This chain connects TRBV7-2 to TRBJ1-1; the D gene is possibly TRBD1 (6 bases). There are 14 residues in the CDR3. The germline CDR1 and CDR2 sequences are SGHTA and FQGNSA. Trimming removed 5 bases from V and 5 bases from J, with 15 bases in between. CDR3 in amino acids: CASSPQGRRTEAFF. CDR3 coding DNA: TGTGCCAGCAGCCCTCAGGGGAGGAGAACTGAAGCTTTCTTT.

The chain is built from TRBV12-3 or TRBV12-4 and TRBJ2-4; 7 nucleotides match TRBD1. The CDR3 extends over 16 amino acids. With V trimmed by 2 bases and J by 3 bases, 7 bases remained unmatched. CDR3 DNA sequence: TGTGCCAGCAGTTTATCGACAGGGAGTGGCAAAAACATTCAGTACTTC. Amino acid sequence: CASSLSTGSGKNIQYF.